The rows below give T cell receptor beta chains drawn from one sample of a study of vaccination effects on CD4 cells after COVID-19. Clones were read by immunoSEQ multiplex PCR, and TCRdb kept only the in-frame ones, dropping some. This table has fewer than 50,000 clones, almost 85% appearing once. The antigens of these receptors remain unknown. The specimen was CD4+ T cells from PBMCs cultured with HCoV-NL63 spike peptides, collected after COVID-19 vaccination. These receptor sequences come from a human donor who received a COVID-19 vaccine. Some clones in this sample may be carry-over from other donors' samples. Each CDR3 is given with its conserved first and last residue. A D gene is named only where the DNA matches it firmly. Not every row has a clone size; where given, it reads once, few, many or a size class.

>.|TRBV7-8|.|TRBJ1-3
CASSLGGPGAGNTIYF
TGTGCCAGCAGCTTAGGGGGTCCAGGGGCTGGAAACACCATATATTTT
>few|TRBV15|TRBD1|TRBJ1-5
CATSPQDRGRQPQHF
TGTGCCACCAGCCCCCAGGACAGGGGGCGTCAGCCCCAGCATTTT
>.|TRBV18|TRBD2|TRBJ2-5
CASSPPGGGRETQYF
TGTGCCAGCTCTCCCCCCGGGGGGGGAAGGGAGACCCAGTACTTC
>.|TRBV15|.|TRBJ2-5
CATSRVGGYDAQYF
TGTGCCACCAGCAGAGTAGGGGGGTACGACGCCCAGTACTTC
>.|TRBV7-2|.|TRBJ1-2
CASSLGQLMPYGYTF
TGTGCCAGCAGCTTAGGACAATTAATGCCATATGGCTACACCTTC
>few|TRBV15|.|TRBJ1-3
CATSRGSGNTIYF
TGTGCCACCAGCAGAGGTTCCGGAAACACCATATATTTT
>once|TRBV10-2|.|TRBJ2-3
CASRGGVGDTQYF
TGCGCCAGCAGAGGGGGGGTGGGAGATACGCAGTATTTT
>.|TRBV24-1|.|TRBJ1-1
CATRSTENTEAFF
TGTGCCACCAGATCGACAGAGAACACTGAAGCTTTCTTT
>.|TRBV5-6|.|TRBJ1-5
CASSATQGRLGNQPQHF
TGTGCCAGCAGCGCAACGCAGGGGCGTTTAGGCAATCAGCCCCAGCATTTT
>.|TRBV15|.|TRBJ1-2
CATSRVSYSPGYTF
TGTGCCACCAGCAGAGTGTCGTATTCCCCTGGCTACACCTTC
>.|TRBV5-1|.|TRBJ2-5
CASSLGPYQETQYF
TGCGCCAGCAGTTTGGGACCTTACCAAGAGACCCAGTACTTC
>.|TRBV5-1|.|TRBJ2-5
CASSPLGAYQETQYF
TGCGCCAGCAGCCCCCTGGGCGCGTACCAAGAGACCCAGTACTTC
>.|TRBV7-9|.|TRBJ2-5
CASSFDQTQYF
TGTGCCAGCAGCTTTGACCAGACCCAGTACTTC
>.|TRBV11-2|.|TRBJ1-1
CASSSQRSTEAFF
TGTGCCAGCAGCTCTCAGCGGAGCACTGAAGCTTTCTTT
>.|TRBV27|TRBD2|TRBJ2-3
CASREIAGGRTDTQYF
TGTGCCAGCAGGGAAATAGCGGGGGGGCGAACAGATACGCAGTATTTT
>.|TRBV7-9|TRBD1|TRBJ1-1
CASSDRQGARTEAFF
TGTGCCAGCAGCGATCGACAGGGGGCGAGAACTGAAGCTTTCTTT
>few|TRBV7-2|.|TRBJ2-5
CASSSIAGETQYF
TGTGCCAGCAGCTCAATTGCGGGGGAGACCCAGTACTTC
>.|TRBV2|.|TRBJ2-4
CASITGQGGFTNIQYF
TGTGCCAGCATCACCGGACAGGGAGGGTTTACGAACATTCAGTACTTC
>.|TRBV18|TRBD1|TRBJ2-2
CASSPGQGYTGELFF
TGTGCCAGCTCACCGGGACAGGGCTACACCGGGGAGCTGTTTTTT
>few|TRBV10-3|.|TRBJ2-5
CAISVGGQETQYF
TGTGCCATCAGTGTGGGCGGCCAAGAGACCCAGTACTTC
>few|TRBV10-3|.|TRBJ2-1
CAISGQDRNEQFF
TGTGCCATCAGTGGGCAGGATAGAAATGAGCAGTTCTTC
>.|TRBV24-1|.|TRBJ2-1
CATSDLRGAQDEQFF
TGTGCCACCAGTGATTTGCGAGGGGCGCAGGATGAGCAGTTCTTC
>.|TRBV24-1|TRBD1|TRBJ1-5
CATSDLGRTGSNQPQHF
TGTGCCACCAGTGATTTAGGACGGACAGGGAGCAATCAGCCCCAGCATTTT
>medium-sized|TRBV7-9|.|TRBJ2-3
CASSLLLVSTDTQYF
TGTGCCAGCAGCTTATTATTAGTTAGCACAGATACGCAGTATTTT